Detailed here is one TCR beta chain. This specimen comes from a study of OX40 agonist ivuxolimab in advanced cancers. Study in general: There were three patients with partial responses, one having hepatocellular carcinoma and two cutaneous melanoma.

Sequencing was performed with immunoSEQ multiplex PCR; in TCRdb, only in-frame clones are kept and a portion is missing. The sample has around 83,000 clones, 70% to 85% seen once. V lost 5 bases and J 0 bases, leaving 11 bases between the germline ends. CDR1 is SGHVS and CDR2 is FNYEAQ in the germline V gene. This CDR3 is 15 amino acids long. The chain has TRBV7-6 and TRBJ2-1, with D perhaps TRBD2 (6 bases). This sequence originates from an adult with an advanced solid tumor such as melanoma, head and neck, liver or kidney cancer. This specimen was CD4+ or CD8+ T cells sorted from blood, taken in a trial of the OX40 agonist ivuxolimab. In DNA, the CDR3 is TGTGCCAGCAGCCCGGAGGAGGGCTCCTACAATGAGCAGTTCTTC. Protein: CASSPEEGSYNEQFF.